The sample holds a few counts of the clone carrying this T cell receptor beta chain. The sample belongs to a study of Graves' ophthalmopathy and Graves' hyperthyroidism. The CDR3 has 15 residues. V lost 3 bases and J 5 bases, leaving 13 bases between the germline ends. Amplified TCR beta CDR3 regions were obtained using RNA transcripts as template. HTBI-primed RT-PCR formed the first round, and a multiplex PCR formed the second. TCRdb re-analysed the multiplex PCR reads in MiXCR, keeping a single row per CDR3 protein. The table shows 400,000 to 450,000 distinct CDR3 sequences, with over 20% occurring only once. From fresh peripheral blood, around 10 ml in volume, the PBMCs were obtained.

V usage is TRBV12-3 or TRBV12-4 and J usage is TRBJ2-2; tentative D call: TRBD2 (6 bases). The sequenced material came from peripheral blood. The sequence derives from a woman aged 18-30 years with stable Graves' hyperthyroidism. DNA of the CDR3: TGTGCCAGCAGTTTTCTCCAGGGAGGTACCGGGGAGCTGTTTTTT. It specifies CASSFLQGGTGELFF.